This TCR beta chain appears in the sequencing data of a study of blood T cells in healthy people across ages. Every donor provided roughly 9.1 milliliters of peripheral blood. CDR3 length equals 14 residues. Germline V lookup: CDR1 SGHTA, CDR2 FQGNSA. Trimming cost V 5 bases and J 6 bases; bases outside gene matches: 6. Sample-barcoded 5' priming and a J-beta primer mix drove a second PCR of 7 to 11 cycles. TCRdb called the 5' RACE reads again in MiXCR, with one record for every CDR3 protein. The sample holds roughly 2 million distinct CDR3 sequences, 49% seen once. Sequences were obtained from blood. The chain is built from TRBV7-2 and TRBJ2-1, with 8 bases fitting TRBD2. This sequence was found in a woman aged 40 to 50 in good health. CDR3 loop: CASSAGLDVNEQFF. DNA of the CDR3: TGTGCCAGCAGCGCGGGACTAGACGTCAATGAGCAGTTCTTC.